Shown below are 21 T cell receptor beta chains from a single sample sequenced in a study of vaccination effects on CD4 cells after COVID-19. Their target antigens are unknown. Peptide-pool stimulation followed by sequencing identified expanded antigen-specific CD4+ clonotypes in the ViraFEST assay. Cultured cells yielded isolated CD4+ T cells after around 9 days. SARS-CoV-2 infected the person between March and December 2020, as confirmed by PCR. Profiling relied on immunoSEQ multiplex PCR, and the TCRdb table lists in-frame clones only, not all of them. The sample has around 30,000 clones, approximately 69% seen once; the top ten hold roughly 18%. Sequenced here: CD4+ T cells from PBMCs cultured with SARS-CoV-2 spike peptides, sampled before COVID-19 vaccination. These receptors were collected from a human donor who had a prior SARS-CoV-2 infection.

This clone was observed a few times. This chain links TRBV5-6 with TRBJ2-3; no reliable D call. Germline V gene lookup returns CDR1 SGHDT and CDR2 YYEEEE. V was shortened by 1 base and J by 2 bases, with 5 bases between the two germline ends. The CDR3 length is 13 residues. CDR3 loop: CASSLTHTDTQYF. Written as DNA, the CDR3 is TGTGCCAGCAGCTTGACCCACACAGATACGCAGTATTTT.

This chain links TRBV12-3 or TRBV12-4 with TRBJ2-5; 7 positions agree with TRBD1. The length of the CDR3 is 12 residues. V gave up 3 bases and J gave up 9 bases; unmatched junction bases: 4. This CDR3 reads CASSFTDRAQYF. The CDR3 nucleotides read TGTGCCAGCAGTTTTACAGACAGGGCCCAGTACTTC.

The V gene is TRBV7-9, the J gene TRBJ2-3; 9 bases agree with TRBD1. This CDR3 comprises 16 residues. V lost 5 bases to trimming and J lost 1 base; unmatched junction nucleotides: 7. The germline CDR1 and CDR2 sequences are SEHNR and FQNEAQ (reference sequence). The CDR3 region has the DNA TGTGCCAGCAGCGCGGGACAGGGCTCTGGCACAGATACGCAGTATTTT. As protein: CASSAGQGSGTDTQYF.

The chain joins TRBV6-6 to TRBJ1-2; TRBD1 might be the D (6 bases). The CDR3 covers 14 residues. Germline V lookup: CDR1 MNHNY, CDR2 SVGAGI (reference sequence). V was clipped by 10 bases and J by 2 bases, with 17 bases between them. As DNA, the CDR3 is TGTGCCACGTCTCGGACAGACGGAAACTATGGCTACACCTTC. Translating it yields CATSRTDGNYGYTF.

This chain links TRBV2 with TRBJ2-1; D might be TRBD1 or TRBD2, each matching 5 bases. The length of the CDR3 is 14 residues. Trimming left V 7 bases short and J 3 bases short, with 13 bases between. The germline V gene encodes CDR1 SNHLY and CDR2 FYNNEI. CDR3 in DNA: TGTGCCAGCATGTGGGGACCGGGCTACAATGAGCAGTTCTTC. Translated: CASMWGPGYNEQFF.

V is TRBV5-1 and J is TRBJ2-5, with D uncertain. With 0 bases removed from V and 2 bases from J, the gap between germline ends came to 5 bases. Germline loops: CDR1 SGHRS, CDR2 YFSETQ. CDR3 length: 13 amino acids. CDR3 loop: CASSLGVQETQYF. CDR3 nucleotides: TGCGCCAGCAGCTTGGGGGTACAAGAGACCCAGTACTTC.

This clone was counted only a few times. The chain carries TRBV15 and TRBJ1-2, with D possibly TRBD1 on 5 matching bases. Germline CDR1 reads LNHNV; CDR2 reads YYDKDF (reference sequence). CDR3 length: 14 amino acids. Trimming removed 0 bases at V and 5 bases at J, with 10 bases between. Here the CDR3 DNA reads TGTGCCACCAGCAGAGATGGGGCGACTTATGGCTACACCTTC. Protein product: CATSRDGATYGYTF.

This chain links TRBV5-5 with TRBJ1-5, with D perhaps matching TRBD1 (5 bases). Trimming stripped 0 bases from V and 2 bases from J, with 15 bases between. Per germline, CDR1 SGHKS and CDR2 YYEKEE (reference sequence). This CDR3 is 17 amino acids long. The CDR3 bases are TGTGCCAGCAGCTTGGGGGGAGGGCAGGGAGGCAATCAGCCCCAGCATTTT. It specifies CASSLGGGQGGNQPQHF.

This chain connects TRBV5-6 to TRBJ1-2; D is uncertain. This CDR3 comprises 15 residues. V lost 0 bases to trimming and J lost 4 bases, with 13 bases between them. Germline V CDR1 and CDR2: SGHDT, YYEEEE. The CDR3 nucleotides are TGTGCCAGCAGCTTGGCGGGCGCTTTTTCCTATGGCTACACCTTC. It encodes CASSLAGAFSYGYTF. The full variable domain, completed using reference TRBV5-6 and TRBJ1-2, is DAGVTQSPTHLIKTRGQQVTLRCSPKSGHDTVSWYQQALGQGPQFIFQYYEEEERQRGNFPDRFSGHQFPNYSSELNVNALLLGDSALYLCASSLAGAFSYGYTFGSGTRLTVV.

The CDR3 sequence is CASSRTPKGAWGYGYTF. The CDR3 region has the DNA TGTGCCAGCAGCCGAACCCCTAAGGGGGCCTGGGGCTATGGCTACACCTTC. The rearrangement uses TRBV5-4 and TRBJ1-2; 7 nucleotides match TRBD1. The CDR3 has 17 residues. Per germline, CDR1 SGHNT and CDR2 YYREEE (reference sequence). J was trimmed by 4 bases and V by 4 bases; bases with no gene match: 16.

The chain is built from TRBV19 and TRBJ2-2; D may be TRBD1 (6 bases). In germline, CDR1 is LNHDA, CDR2 SQIVND (reference sequence). V lost 3 bases, J lost 2 bases, and 13 bases lay in between. The CDR3 length is 16 residues. The CDR3 reads CASSILWGLNTGELFF. The CDR3 region has the DNA TGTGCCAGTAGTATTTTGTGGGGGCTAAACACCGGGGAGCTGTTTTTT.

The J gene is TRBJ2-7, the V gene TRBV5-1; D gene ambiguous. Per the germline V gene, CDR1 is SGHRS and CDR2 is YFSETQ. The V and J ends lost 0 bases and 7 bases respectively, with 14 bases between them. The CDR3 is 14 residues long. The CDR3 nucleotides read TGCGCCAGCAGCTTGGGCGAGGTAACCTCGGAGCAGTACTTC. Its protein is CASSLGEVTSEQYF.

This sequence joins TRBV27 and TRBJ1-1; D is possibly TRBD1 (6 bases). The CDR3 is made up of 14 amino acids. Trimming pared 8 bases from V and 1 base from J, leaving 14 bases between. Germline loops: CDR1 MNHEY, CDR2 SMNVEV (reference sequence). CDR3 nucleotides: TGTGCCAGCTCCCACAGGGAGAGGAACACTGAAGCTTTCTTT. It specifies CASSHRERNTEAFF.

In this sample, this clone turned up a few times. The chain recombines TRBV4-1 with TRBJ1-5; D gene unclear. Trimming removed 1 base from V and 6 bases from J, with 7 bases in between. The CDR3 covers 13 residues. CDR1 is MGHRA and CDR2 is YSYEKL in the germline V gene. CDR3 residues: CASSQAFSQPQHF. The CDR3 DNA follows: TGCGCCAGCAGCCAAGCTTTTAGTCAGCCCCAGCATTTT.

This chain links TRBV15 with TRBJ2-5; either TRBD1 or TRBD2 may fit D (5 bases each). V was trimmed by 5 bases and J by 5 bases, leaving 18 bases between them. The CDR3 is 15 residues long. CDR1 and CDR2 (germline): LNHNV, YYDKDF (reference sequence). CDR3 sequence reads: CATSVSIPGRETQYF. CDR3 coding DNA: TGTGCCACCAGCGTTTCGATCCCGGGGCGGGAGACCCAGTACTTC.

The chain combines TRBV6-6 with TRBJ1-5; D is unresolved. Germline-derived CDR1 and CDR2 are MNHNY and SVGAGI (reference sequence). Trimming took off 0 bases at V and 7 bases at J, with 10 bases between the two ends. This CDR3 region has 14 residues. As DNA, the CDR3 is TGTGCCAGCAGTTACTCGCGGGGAATACAGCCCCAGCATTTT. Protein: CASSYSRGIQPQHF.

This clone was observed a handful of times. This chain uses TRBV20-1 with TRBJ2-5; D is possibly TRBD1 (6 bases). Germline loops: CDR1 DFQATT, CDR2 SNEGSKA (reference sequence). The CDR3 runs 11 residues. The V end was cut by 0 bases, the J end by 14 bases, with 13 bases between. In DNA form, the CDR3 reads TGCAGTGCTAGAGATATGGCAGGGGACTACTTC. Protein: CSARDMAGDYF.

The J gene is TRBJ2-6, the V gene TRBV7-3; D gene unclear. CDR1 is SGHTA, CDR2 FQGTGA, per germline. V was clipped by 6 bases and J by 4 bases, with 16 bases between them. This CDR3 spans 16 amino acids. The CDR3: CASSRGRASGANVLTF. The CDR3 DNA sequence: TGTGCCAGCAGTCGCGGTCGGGCGTCAGGGGCCAACGTCCTGACTTTC.

The genes are TRBV5-1 and TRBJ2-5, with TRBD1 identical over 9 bases. Germline lookup yields CDR1 SGHRS and CDR2 YFSETQ. Trimming took 4 bases from V and 5 from J; bases not matched to a gene: 6. The CDR3 extends over 14 amino acids. The CDR3 DNA sequence: TGCGCCAGCAGCGGGGGACAGGGAGACGAGACCCAGTACTTC. Translation: CASSGGQGDETQYF.

The genes are TRBV15 and TRBJ1-4, with D unclear. Germline V CDR1 and CDR2: LNHNV, YYDKDF (reference sequence). The CDR3 has 12 amino acids. The germline V and J ends were trimmed by 6 bases and 5 bases, with 7 bases remaining between them. CDR3 coding DNA: TGTGCCACCAGTACGGTAAATGAAAAACTGTTTTTT. This translates into CATSTVNEKLFF.

V is TRBV24-1 and J is TRBJ2-2, with 11 bases identical to TRBD2. The V gene end was trimmed by 9 bases and the J gene end by 6 bases; junction bases not matched to a gene: 5. This CDR3 is built from 14 residues. Per the germline V gene, CDR1 is KGHDR and CDR2 is SFDVKD. Here the CDR3 reads CATQTSGSSGELFF. CDR3 in DNA: TGTGCCACCCAAACTAGCGGGAGCTCCGGGGAGCTGTTTTTT.